The next 32 T cell receptor beta chains were all read from a single sample in a study of T cell changes during pregnancy in multiple sclerosis. Produced via immunoSEQ multiplex PCR; TCRdb's table is partial and in-frame only. The repertoire consists of roughly 49,000 clones, with 90% occurring once and the leading ten covering approximately 1.4%. The input for sequencing was peripheral blood, taken in the first trimester of pregnancy. The receptor set was obtained from a female donor in good health, enrolled as a control in a pregnancy study.

The chain is built from TRBV5-1 and TRBJ1-2; 10 nucleotides align to TRBD1. The CDR3 has 14 amino acids. With V trimmed by 5 bases and J by 4 bases, 5 bases remained unmatched. Germline V gene sequence: CDR1 SGHRS, CDR2 YFSETQ. The CDR3 reads CASSGDRGGYGYTF. The CDR3, as DNA: TGCGCCAGCAGTGGGGACAGGGGCGGCTATGGCTACACCTTC.

V usage is TRBV19 and J usage is TRBJ2-2; D gene uncertain. Germline loops: CDR1 LNHDA, CDR2 SQIVND (reference sequence). This CDR3 is built from 13 residues. V lost 3 bases to trimming and J lost 8 bases, with 10 bases between them. CDR3 nucleotides: TGTGCCAGTAGTATTCGAGAAACGGGGGAGCTGTTTTTT. This translates into CASSIRETGELFF.

The J gene is TRBJ1-5, the V gene TRBV19; 9 bases align to TRBD1. The CDR3 contains 14 residues. J gave up 7 bases and V 3 bases, and 4 bases lay outside the gene matches. Looked up from germline, CDR1 is LNHDA and CDR2 is SQIVND (reference sequence). Here the CDR3 DNA reads TGTGCCAGTAGTATGGGACAGGGCGGGCAGCCCCAGCATTTT. Protein sequence: CASSMGQGGQPQHF.

This chain uses TRBV7-8 with TRBJ1-1; D gene ambiguous. Trimming stripped 5 bases from V and 2 bases from J, with 12 bases between. The germline CDR1 and CDR2 sequences are SGHVS and FQNEAQ. The CDR3 is 14 amino acids. The CDR3, as DNA: TGTGCCAGCAGCCAAGAGAGGGTCAACACTGAAGCTTTCTTT. Translation gives CASSQERVNTEAFF.

CDR3 sequence reads: CASSKTGTEAFF. DNA for the CDR3: TGTGCCAGCAGCAAGACAGGGACTGAAGCTTTCTTT. The chain carries TRBV6-5 and TRBJ1-1; 7 positions match TRBD1. This CDR3 has 12 amino acids. From germline, CDR1 is MNHEY and CDR2 SVGAGI. V lost 6 bases and J lost 5; bases outside the gene matches: 3.

The genes are TRBV4-1 and TRBJ2-7, with D perhaps TRBD1 (6 bases). V gave up 4 bases and J gave up 3 bases, with 13 bases separating them. Germline V lookup: CDR1 MGHRA, CDR2 YSYEKL. The CDR3 has 14 residues. The CDR3 spells CASSPHRDNYEQYF. DNA for the CDR3: TGCGCCAGCAGCCCTCACAGGGATAACTACGAGCAGTACTTC.

The chain employs TRBV6-5 and TRBJ1-6; 9 positions match TRBD1. CDR1 and CDR2 from the germline V gene are MNHEY and SVGAGI. With V trimmed by 7 bases and J by 7 bases, 8 bases remained unmatched. The CDR3 is 15 residues long. As DNA, the CDR3 is TGTGCCAGCACCCCAGGGACAGGGAAAAATTCACCCCTCCACTTT. Amino acids: CASTPGTGKNSPLHF.

The chain employs TRBV9 and TRBJ2-1; TRBD2 is a possible D gene (6 bases). The V and J ends lost 3 bases and 6 bases respectively, with 10 bases between them. The V gene's germline CDR1 is SGDLS and CDR2 YYNGEE. The CDR3 is made up of 13 amino acids. The chain's CDR3 is CASSGETSNEQFF. In DNA, the CDR3 is TGTGCCAGCAGCGGAGAGACTAGCAATGAGCAGTTCTTC.

This chain links TRBV7-9 with TRBJ1-1; 7 bases map to TRBD1. This CDR3 is 13 amino acids long. CDR1 and CDR2 from the germline V gene are SEHNR and FQNEAQ (reference sequence). V shed 7 bases and J 1 base; nucleotides not matched to a gene: 3. For the CDR3, the DNA is TGTGCCAGCAAGAACAGGGGGAACACTGAAGCTTTCTTT. Its protein product is CASKNRGNTEAFF.

V and J are TRBV28 and TRBJ1-1, with 8 bases matching TRBD1. Germline CDR1 and CDR2: MDHEN and SYDVKM. This CDR3 spans 13 amino acids. J was trimmed by 11 bases and V by 6 bases; bases with no gene match: 11. In nucleotides, the CDR3 is TGTGCCAGCAGGCCACAGGGGGGCGCGGTGGCTTTCTTT. This encodes CASRPQGGAVAFF.

The J gene is TRBJ2-7, the V gene TRBV30; TRBD1 matches 7 bases. V trimming: 2 bases; J trimming: 6 bases; junction bases outside the gene matches: 4. CDR1 is GTSNPN and CDR2 is SVGIG in the germline V gene (reference sequence). The CDR3 is 12 amino acids. CDR3 protein: CAWSRRTGEQYF. For the CDR3, the DNA is TGTGCCTGGAGTAGAAGGACAGGCGAGCAGTACTTC.

The chain is built from TRBV27 and TRBJ2-5; unclear D gene. The V end lost 5 bases, the J end lost 7 bases, and 17 bases lay between the germline ends. The CDR3 totals 14 residues. Germline V gene data show CDR1 as MNHEY and CDR2 as SMNVEV (reference sequence). The CDR3 here is CASSARDAEATQYF. The CDR3 DNA follows: TGTGCCAGCAGTGCTAGAGACGCCGAGGCGACCCAGTACTTC.

The chain recombines TRBV9 with TRBJ1-4; perhaps TRBD1 as D (5 bases). CDR3 length equals 16 residues. CDR1 and CDR2 from the germline V gene are SGDLS and YYNGEE. Trimming removed 4 bases from V and 5 bases from J, with 18 bases in between. The CDR3 protein is CASSRGTGGDNEKLFF. The CDR3 DNA follows: TGTGCCAGCAGCAGAGGTACGGGAGGGGACAATGAAAAACTGTTTTTT. Filled out from reference TRBV9 and TRBJ1-4, the complete variable domain reads DSGVTQTPKHLITATGQRVTLRCSPRSGDLSVYWYQQSLDQGLQFLIQYYNGEERAKGNILERFSAQQFPDLHSELNLSSLELGDSALYFCASSRGTGGDNEKLFFGSGTQLSVL.

This clone was counted between two and nine times. The CDR3 nucleotides read TGCGCCAGCAGCTCCGGACTGACTGAAGCTTTCTTT. It specifies CASSSGLTEAFF. The V call is TRBV5-1, the J call TRBJ1-1, with unresolved D. CDR1 and CDR2 from the germline V gene are SGHRS and YFSETQ. Trimming left V 3 bases short and J 5 bases short, with 8 bases between. This CDR3 comprises 12 residues.

V and J are TRBV9 and TRBJ2-1, with 8 bases lining up with TRBD2. Trimming took 3 bases from V and 6 from J; bases not matched to a gene: 11. Germline CDR1 reads SGDLS; CDR2 reads YYNGEE. This CDR3 region has 16 residues. The CDR3 loop is CASSAGLAQAPNEQFF. The CDR3 DNA sequence: TGTGCCAGCAGCGCAGGACTAGCCCAAGCCCCCAATGAGCAGTTCTTC.

This clone was picked up one time. This chain uses TRBV7-3 with TRBJ2-1; the match to TRBD2 covers 12 bases. The CDR3 is 15 residues long. Per germline, CDR1 SGHTA and CDR2 FQGTGA. The trim removed 2 bases at V and 8 bases at J, leaving 4 bases unmatched. The CDR3 here is CASSLGLAGRDEQFF. CDR3 coding DNA: TGTGCCAGCAGCTTAGGACTAGCGGGAAGAGATGAGCAGTTCTTC. Looking up the rest from reference TRBV7-3 and TRBJ2-1 gives the full variable domain: GAGVSQTPSNKVTEKGKYVELRCDPISGHTALYWYRQSLGQGPEFLIYFQGTGAADDSGLPNDRFFAVRPEGSVSTLKIQRTERGDSAVYLCASSLGLAGRDEQFFGPGTRLTVL.

The gene calls are TRBV27 and TRBJ1-5, with D unresolved. The CDR3 extends over 13 amino acids. The V end lost 1 base, the J end lost 4 bases, and 5 bases lay between the germline ends. The germline V gene encodes CDR1 MNHEY and CDR2 SMNVEV (reference sequence). The CDR3 DNA reads as TGTGCCAGCAGTTTATACAGAAATCAGCCCCAGCATTTT. It codes for CASSLYRNQPQHF.

The genes are TRBV2 and TRBJ2-3; TRBD2 is a possible D gene (5 bases). CDR3 size: 13 residues. From germline, CDR1 is SNHLY and CDR2 FYNNEI. V lost 6 bases, J lost 4 bases, and 11 bases lay in between. The CDR3 DNA reads as TGTGCCAGCAGGGTTTATAGCGCAGATACGCAGTATTTT. As protein: CASRVYSADTQYF.

The V call is TRBV4-1, the J call TRBJ2-7; TRBD2 matches 9 bases. The CDR3 runs 16 residues. CDR1 is MGHRA, CDR2 YSYEKL, per germline. With 2 bases clipped from V and 5 bases from J, the junction kept 10 bases outside the gene matches. CDR3 DNA sequence: TGCGCCAGCAGCCAATGGATGACTAGCGGCACCGACGAGCAGTACTTC. Translation: CASSQWMTSGTDEQYF.

CDR3 in amino acids: CASSGPPGVSIVNYIQYF. CDR3 bases: TGTGCCAGCAGTGGACCCCCAGGGGTTTCGATCGTAAACTACATTCAGTACTTC. J is TRBJ2-4 and V is TRBV6-1, with a possible D match to TRBD1 (6 bases). This CDR3 comprises 18 residues. V lost 4 bases and J lost 8, with 27 bases in between. Germline CDR1 MNHNS, CDR2 SASEGT.

This clone was counted between two and nine times. The chain recombines TRBV7-2 with TRBJ1-5, with D perhaps TRBD1 (6 bases). V lost 1 base, J lost 10 bases, and 11 bases lay in between. Germline-derived CDR1 and CDR2 are SGHTA and FQGNSA. The CDR3 covers 13 residues. CDR3 sequence (DNA): TGTGCCAGCAGCTTAGAGGACAGTCGTCCCCAGCATTTT. Its protein product is CASSLEDSRPQHF.

CDR3 protein: CASSNSVDRKDEQFF. The DNA of the CDR3 is TGTGCCAGCAGCAATAGCGTTGACCGTAAGGATGAGCAGTTCTTC. The rearrangement joins TRBV21-1 to TRBJ2-1; the table gives TRBD2 as D, unverified against the DNA. TRBV21-1 is noted as a pseudogene. CDR3 length: 15 residues.

The CDR3 here is CASGRGYGYTF. The CDR3 nucleotides are TGTGCCAGCGGCAGGGGTTATGGCTACACCTTC. This rearrangement joins TRBV6-5 to TRBJ1-2, with a possible D match to TRBD1 (6 bases). Germline V gives CDR1 MNHEY, CDR2 SVGAGI. The CDR3 has 11 residues. Trimming cost V 8 bases and J 5 bases, with 9 bases left between them.

This clone showed up just a few times. This chain joins TRBV4-2 and TRBJ2-1; 8 nucleotides line up with TRBD2. This CDR3 has 16 amino acids. Trimming removed 1 base from V and 4 bases from J; junction bases left unmatched: 6. Germline CDR1 reads LGHNA; CDR2 reads YNFKEQ. CDR3: CASSQGGGLGYNEQFF. As DNA, the CDR3 is TGTGCCAGCAGCCAAGGGGGGGGACTAGGTTACAATGAGCAGTTCTTC.

Note on this clone: Additional DNA sequences in this sample encode the identical CDR3. This chain's CDR3 is CASSDSAGSETQYF. DNA for the CDR3: TGTGCCAGCAGTGACTCGGCGGGCTCAGAGACCCAGTACTTC. The rearrangement uses TRBV6-4 and TRBJ2-5, with TRBD2 as a possible D gene (5 bases). Germline loops: CDR1 MRHNA, CDR2 SNTAGT. The V and J ends lost 0 bases and 4 bases respectively, with 9 bases between them. This CDR3 has 14 residues.

V gene TRBV15 combines with J gene TRBJ2-3; 11 positions match TRBD2. CDR1 is LNHNV, CDR2 YYDKDF, per germline (reference sequence). The CDR3 is made up of 16 amino acids. The J segment lost 2 bases and the V segment lost 1 base, leaving 2 bases of the junction unmatched. CDR3 sequence reads: CATSRVAGGITDTQYF. The CDR3 DNA is TGTGCCACCAGCAGAGTAGCGGGAGGGATCACAGATACGCAGTATTTT.

The chain is built from TRBV15 and TRBJ2-1; 9 nucleotides align to TRBD1. From germline, CDR1 is LNHNV and CDR2 YYDKDF (reference sequence). J was trimmed by 7 bases and V by 5 bases; bases with no gene match: 9. The CDR3 covers 15 residues. The CDR3 DNA follows: TGTGCCACCAGCGCGGGACAGGGCTTGAGGAATGAGCAGTTCTTC. Translated: CATSAGQGLRNEQFF.

The chain has TRBV19 and TRBJ1-1; TRBD1 matches 7 bases. Germline V lookup: CDR1 LNHDA, CDR2 SQIVND (reference sequence). V lost 4 bases and J lost 1; bases outside the gene matches: 6. The CDR3 length is 15 residues. Here the CDR3 reads CASSTPDRWNTEAFF. Written as DNA, the CDR3 is TGTGCCAGTAGTACCCCGGACAGGTGGAACACTGAAGCTTTCTTT.

The chain has TRBV29-1 and TRBJ2-7; 9 bases match TRBD1. The V and J ends lost 6 bases and 5 bases, in that order; junction bases with no gene match: 8. Looked up from germline, CDR1 is SQVTM and CDR2 is ANQGSEA. This CDR3 spans 13 amino acids. The CDR3 sequence is CSVGGTGMHEQYF. DNA for the CDR3: TGCAGCGTCGGCGGGACAGGGATGCACGAGCAGTACTTC.

The gene calls are TRBV28 and TRBJ2-3; TRBD2 agrees at 8 bases. The germline gives CDR1 MDHEN, CDR2 SYDVKM. The CDR3 has 16 residues. The ends lost 8 bases at V and 2 bases at J; junction bases unmatched: 12. CDR3 DNA sequence: TGTGCCAGCTCAAGCCCGGTAGCGGGAAACACAGATACGCAGTATTTT. This translates into CASSSPVAGNTDTQYF.

The rearrangement joins TRBV7-3 to TRBJ2-3; D possibly corresponds to TRBD1 (6 bases). V was shortened by 2 bases and J by 3 bases, with 15 bases between the two germline ends. The CDR3 extends over 16 amino acids. The germline V gene has CDR1 SGHTA and CDR2 FQGTGA. CDR3 in DNA: TGTGCCAGCAGCTTAGGGGCAGGGGCGCTGACAGATACGCAGTATTTT. It encodes CASSLGAGALTDTQYF. The variable domain in full, completed from reference TRBV7-3 and TRBJ2-3, reads GAGVSQTPSNKVTEKGKYVELRCDPISGHTALYWYRQSLGQGPEFLIYFQGTGAADDSGLPNDRFFAVRPEGSVSTLKIQRTERGDSAVYLCASSLGAGALTDTQYFGPGTRLTVL.

The chain employs TRBV7-9 and TRBJ1-5; D is possibly TRBD1 (5 bases). Trimming cost V 3 bases and J 8 bases, with 8 bases left between them. Germline V gene lookup returns CDR1 SEHNR and CDR2 FQNEAQ (reference sequence). The CDR3 totals 12 residues. The CDR3 loop is CASSLSGEPQHF. The CDR3 nucleotides read TGTGCCAGCAGCTTGTCGGGGGAGCCCCAGCATTTT. Complete variable domain (other parts from reference TRBV7-9 and TRBJ1-5): DTGVSQNPRHKITKRGQNVTFRCDPISEHNRLYWYRQTLGQGPEFLTYFQNEAQLEKSRLLSDRFSAERPKGSFSTLEIQRTEQGDSAMYLCASSLSGEPQHFGDGTRLSIL.